This is a list of T cell receptor beta chains from one sample in a study of blood T cell repertoires in COVID-19. The table came from immunoSEQ multiplex PCR; TCRdb's copy has only in-frame clones and leaves some out. The sample records 100,000 to 150,000 clones, around 88% being singletons. What was sequenced was peripheral blood. Source of these receptors: an elderly man with active or convalescent COVID-19. CDR3s include the opening cysteine and the closing phenylalanine or tryptophan. A D gene is named only where the DNA matches it firmly.

>TRBV2|TRBD1|TRBJ1-2
CASKGTGDYGYTF
>TRBV4-3|-|TRBJ1-3
CASSQDVGFSGNTIYF
>TRBV20-1|TRBD2|TRBJ2-2
CSASRAGANTGELFF
>TRBV5-8|-|TRBJ2-7
CASSLYQGPYEQYF
>TRBV3-1/TRBV3-2|TRBD2|TRBJ2-5
CASSPTPGTSGWETQYF
>TRBV2|-|TRBJ2-5
CASRGGETQYF
>TRBV19|-|TRBJ2-3
CASRTPRTDTQYF
>TRBV19|-|TRBJ1-5
CASSRGGTGNQPQHF
>TRBV4-1|TRBD2|TRBJ2-3
CASSQGLAGGTDTQYF
>TRBV5-1|-|TRBJ1-6
CASSLEQDYNSPLHF
>TRBV5-1|TRBD1|TRBJ2-3
CASSRDRGGGDTQYF
>TRBV2|TRBD1|TRBJ2-5
CASSERQGVQETQYF
>TRBV19|-|TRBJ1-1
CASSRAGDMSKTEAFF
>TRBV10-1|TRBD1|TRBJ1-5
CASRAGTGGIQPQHF
>TRBV6-1|TRBD2|TRBJ2-6
CASSERRQAGSGANVLTF
>TRBV28|TRBD2|TRBJ2-1
CASRNLAGGYNEQFF
>TRBV12-5|-|TRBJ2-5
CASGFVETQYF
>TRBV6-5|TRBD1|TRBJ1-2
CASSWDSRGYTF
>TRBV7-6|TRBD2|TRBJ2-1
CASSLASGGANEQFF
>TRBV11-2|-|TRBJ2-2
CASSSPVRAGELFF
>TRBV6-6|TRBD1|TRBJ1-2
CASSEPETGGRDGYTF
>TRBV7-8|TRBD1|TRBJ1-2
CASSLADRGYGYTF
>TRBV7-9|-|TRBJ1-2
CASGGDRTPYGYTF
>TRBV6-6|TRBD1|TRBJ2-7
CASSWTGIIYEQYF
>TRBV7-2|TRBD1|TRBJ1-6
CASSLEAGGESPLHF
>TRBV11-2|-|TRBJ2-7
CASSLEGSSGDIEYEQYF
>TRBV30|-|TRBJ2-7
CAWRTGLPKDEQYF
>TRBV28|-|TRBJ2-5
CASGSLGGRGSETQYF
>TRBV12-3/TRBV12-4|TRBD1|TRBJ1-1
CASSFSGGGEAFF
>TRBV6-5|TRBD1|TRBJ1-2
CATQSDRVGYTF
>TRBV6-4|TRBD1|TRBJ2-3
CASSVGTGLSTDTQYF
>TRBV3-1/TRBV3-2|TRBD2|TRBJ2-5
CASSRSSSGWVQETQYF
>TRBV7-9|-|TRBJ1-5
CASSLALSQPQHF
>TRBV7-2|-|TRBJ1-4
CASSTGGSDEKLFF
>TRBV6-2/TRBV6-3|-|TRBJ1-1
CASSYTQQFIVMNTEAFF
>TRBV11-3|-|TRBJ2-5
CASSLGQGGETQYF
>TRBV5-1|TRBD1|TRBJ1-2
CASSFGTGNNYGYTF
>TRBV9|TRBD1|TRBJ1-2
CASSVAGQGHGYTF
>TRBV18|-|TRBJ1-1
CASSPPTALMNTEAFF
>TRBV7-2|TRBD1|TRBJ1-2
CASSPQGAYHGYTF
>TRBV6-2/TRBV6-3|-|TRBJ2-1
CASSRQTYSYNEQFF
>TRBV28|-|TRBJ1-2
CASSPPPGVRYGYTF
>TRBV6-2/TRBV6-3|-|TRBJ2-6
CASSYYRAGAGANVLTF
>TRBV15|-|TRBJ2-5
CATSRSPFRETQYF
>TRBV4-3|-|TRBJ1-1
CASSQASGGRLPTTEAFF
>TRBV6-4|-|TRBJ2-1
CASSDAAGGGLAEQFF
>TRBV7-2|TRBD2|TRBJ2-5
CASSLGLAGGYQETQYF
>TRBV12-1|-|TRBJ2-2
CASSLQGHTGELFF
>TRBV3-1/TRBV3-2|TRBD2|TRBJ2-3
CASSPRLAASTDTQYF
>TRBV12-3/TRBV12-4|-|TRBJ1-4
CASSYAGEKLFF
>TRBV6-1|TRBD1|TRBJ1-5
CASSLGDRVNQPQHF
>TRBV28|TRBD1|TRBJ1-2
CASTPPRGQYSSNYGYTF
>TRBV29-1|-|TRBJ1-1
CVTGGNTEAFF
>TRBV4-3|-|TRBJ2-3
CASSQEEGGPGADTQYF